The rows below give T cell receptor beta chains drawn from one sample of a study of graft-versus-host responses after intestinal transplantation. Libraries were prepared by immunoSEQ multiplex PCR; TCRdb keeps only in-frame clonotypes and omits some of them. Here the sample spans approximately 60,000 clones, 75% to 90% being singletons. Source: ileum tissue, taken 357 days after transplant. Source of these receptors: a human patient who received an intestinal transplant, so some T cells may come from the graft donor. The CDR3 runs from the conserved cysteine through the conserved F or W. The D gene is left open where the match is weak. Clone sizes are given selectively: once, few, many, or a class where the clone is expanded.

d_gene: -; abundance: -; v_gene: TRBV6-4; j_gene: TRBJ1-1; CDR3aa: CASSLDEDTEAFF; CDR3nt: TGTGCCAGCAGTCTGGATGAGGACACTGAAGCTTTCTTT
d_gene: -; abundance: few; v_gene: TRBV2; j_gene: TRBJ1-1; CDR3aa: CARGDRQLTPNTEAFF; CDR3nt: TGTGCCAGAGGCGACAGGCAGCTGACCCCGAACACTGAAGCTTTCTTT
d_gene: TRBD2; abundance: -; v_gene: TRBV4-1; j_gene: TRBJ2-7; CDR3aa: CASSWTSGLYEQYF; CDR3nt: TGCGCCAGCAGCTGGACTAGCGGCCTTTACGAGCAGTACTTC
d_gene: -; abundance: -; v_gene: TRBV18; j_gene: TRBJ1-1; CDR3aa: CASSRAGENTEAFF; CDR3nt: TGTGCCAGCTCTCGAGCTGGGGAGAACACTGAAGCTTTCTTT
d_gene: -; abundance: -; v_gene: TRBV13; j_gene: TRBJ2-1; CDR3aa: CASSFARTYNEQFF; CDR3nt: TGTGCCAGCAGCTTTGCCCGAACCTACAATGAGCAGTTCTTC
d_gene: TRBD2; abundance: -; v_gene: TRBV4-1; j_gene: TRBJ2-1; CDR3aa: CASSQDPSGGASYNEQFF; CDR3nt: TGCGCCAGCAGCCAAGACCCCAGCGGGGGGGCCTCCTACAATGAGCAGTTCTTC
d_gene: -; abundance: once; v_gene: TRBV6-1; j_gene: TRBJ2-7; CDR3aa: CASSELGVREQYF; CDR3nt: TGTGCCAGCAGTGAATTGGGGGTACGCGAGCAGTACTTC
d_gene: TRBD1; abundance: -; v_gene: TRBV2; j_gene: TRBJ1-1; CDR3aa: CASSEAPDRETEAFF; CDR3nt: TGTGCCAGCAGTGAAGCGCCGGACAGGGAGACTGAAGCTTTCTTT
d_gene: -; abundance: -; v_gene: TRBV28; j_gene: TRBJ2-5; CDR3aa: CASSLILASTFEEETQYF; CDR3nt: TGTGCCAGCAGTTTAATTTTAGCATCCACCTTCGAGGAAGAGACCCAGTACTTC
d_gene: -; abundance: -; v_gene: TRBV10-3; j_gene: TRBJ2-6; CDR3aa: CAISEVKAGANVLTF; CDR3nt: TGTGCCATCAGTGAGGTTAAGGCTGGGGCCAACGTCCTGACTTTC
d_gene: -; abundance: -; v_gene: TRBV25-1; j_gene: TRBJ1-6; CDR3aa: CASRHRVGAISPLHF; CDR3nt: TGTGCCAGCAGGCACCGGGTGGGGGCAATTTCACCCCTCCACTTT
d_gene: TRBD1; abundance: -; v_gene: TRBV5-1; j_gene: TRBJ1-4; CDR3aa: CASSFRGTGANEKLFF; CDR3nt: TGCGCCAGCAGCTTCCGGGGGACAGGGGCTAATGAAAAACTGTTTTTT
d_gene: -; abundance: -; v_gene: TRBV27; j_gene: TRBJ2-2; CDR3aa: CASSPSSGELFF; CDR3nt: TGTGCCAGCAGTCCCTCTTCAGGGGAGCTGTTTTTT
d_gene: -; abundance: -; v_gene: TRBV27; j_gene: TRBJ1-1; CDR3aa: CASSLSPNGEGEAFF; CDR3nt: TGTGCCAGCAGTTTATCCCCAAACGGGGAGGGTGAAGCTTTCTTT
d_gene: TRBD2; abundance: -; v_gene: TRBV7-3; j_gene: TRBJ2-3; CDR3aa: CASSLKGTSGSFADTQYF; CDR3nt: TGTGCCAGCAGCTTAAAGGGGACTAGCGGTTCGTTCGCAGATACGCAGTATTTT
d_gene: -; abundance: -; v_gene: TRBV28; j_gene: TRBJ2-3; CDR3aa: CASRASRGRTDTQYF; CDR3nt: TGTGCCAGCAGGGCTTCGAGGGGTCGCACAGATACGCAGTATTTT
d_gene: -; abundance: -; v_gene: TRBV12-2; j_gene: TRBJ2-7; CDR3aa: CASRYEQYF; CDR3nt: TGTGCAAGTCGCTACGAGCAGTACTTC
d_gene: -; abundance: -; v_gene: TRBV5-6; j_gene: TRBJ2-3; CDR3aa: CASSLDAGFVSTDTQYF; CDR3nt: TGTGCCAGCAGCTTGGATGCAGGATTCGTAAGCACAGATACGCAGTATTTT
d_gene: -; abundance: -; v_gene: TRBV6-1; j_gene: TRBJ1-2; CDR3aa: CASSAKVGGGYGYTF; CDR3nt: TGTGCCAGCAGTGCCAAGGTGGGGGGCGGCTATGGCTACACCTTC
d_gene: -; abundance: -; v_gene: TRBV28; j_gene: TRBJ1-5; CDR3aa: CASRVRDLSNQPQHF; CDR3nt: TGTGCCAGCAGGGTCCGGGACCTTAGCAATCAGCCCCAGCATTTT
d_gene: -; abundance: few; v_gene: TRBV5-5; j_gene: TRBJ2-7; CDR3aa: CASSWSYEQYF; CDR3nt: TGTGCCAGCAGCTGGTCCTACGAGCAGTACTTC
d_gene: TRBD1; abundance: -; v_gene: TRBV30; j_gene: TRBJ2-7; CDR3aa: CAWRVRGQQYEQYF; CDR3nt: TGTGCCTGGAGGGTTCGGGGACAGCAATACGAGCAGTACTTC
d_gene: TRBD1; abundance: -; v_gene: TRBV11-2; j_gene: TRBJ2-7; CDR3aa: CASSPDRAYEQYF; CDR3nt: TGTGCCAGCAGCCCTGACAGGGCTTACGAGCAGTACTTC
d_gene: -; abundance: -; v_gene: TRBV7-9; j_gene: TRBJ2-7; CDR3aa: CASSYDPTYEQYF; CDR3nt: TGTGCCAGCAGCTATGACCCGACCTACGAGCAGTACTTC
d_gene: -; abundance: -; v_gene: TRBV5-1; j_gene: TRBJ2-1; CDR3aa: CASSSSPYNEQFF; CDR3nt: TGCGCCAGCAGCTCCTCACCCTACAATGAGCAGTTCTTC
d_gene: -; abundance: -; v_gene: TRBV15; j_gene: TRBJ1-3; CDR3aa: CATSPDTYSGNTIYF; CDR3nt: TGTGCCACCAGTCCTGACACCTACTCTGGAAACACCATATATTTT
d_gene: TRBD2; abundance: -; v_gene: TRBV9; j_gene: TRBJ2-1; CDR3aa: CASSPGLGGIEQFF; CDR3nt: TGTGCCAGCAGCCCCGGACTAGGTGGGATTGAGCAGTTCTTC
d_gene: -; abundance: -; v_gene: TRBV6-6; j_gene: TRBJ1-2; CDR3aa: CASSRRTDPYGYTF; CDR3nt: TGTGCCAGCAGCCGACGGACAGACCCCTATGGCTACACCTTC
d_gene: -; abundance: -; v_gene: TRBV6-5; j_gene: TRBJ1-2; CDR3aa: CASSYGPDYYGYTF; CDR3nt: TGTGCCAGCAGTTACGGTCCTGACTACTATGGCTACACCTTC
d_gene: -; abundance: -; v_gene: TRBV11-3; j_gene: TRBJ2-3; CDR3aa: CASSPVGRPDTQYF; CDR3nt: TGTGCCAGCAGCCCCGTGGGGCGTCCAGATACGCAGTATTTT
d_gene: -; abundance: -; v_gene: TRBV5-1; j_gene: TRBJ2-3; CDR3aa: CASSLPSSTDTQYF; CDR3nt: TGCGCCAGCAGCCTCCCCTCTAGCACAGATACGCAGTATTTT
d_gene: -; abundance: -; v_gene: TRBV15; j_gene: TRBJ2-7; CDR3aa: CATSPLTHEQYF; CDR3nt: TGTGCCACCAGCCCCCTAACCCACGAGCAGTACTTC
d_gene: TRBD1; abundance: -; v_gene: TRBV7-9; j_gene: TRBJ1-5; CDR3aa: CASSIGTGGRRDNQPQHF; CDR3nt: TGTGCCAGCAGCATCGGGACAGGGGGGAGACGGGACAATCAGCCCCAGCATTTT
d_gene: -; abundance: -; v_gene: TRBV30; j_gene: TRBJ2-4; CDR3aa: CAWREQGAKNIQYF; CDR3nt: TGTGCCTGGAGGGAACAGGGAGCCAAAAACATTCAGTACTTC
d_gene: TRBD1; abundance: once; v_gene: TRBV7-3; j_gene: TRBJ2-7; CDR3aa: CASSPTGDGSYEQYF; CDR3nt: TGTGCCAGCAGCCCGACAGGGGATGGATCCTACGAGCAGTACTTC
d_gene: -; abundance: -; v_gene: TRBV9; j_gene: TRBJ2-3; CDR3aa: CAGSDTDTQYF; CDR3nt: TGTGCCGGCAGCGACACAGATACGCAGTATTTT
d_gene: TRBD1; abundance: -; v_gene: TRBV28; j_gene: TRBJ2-2; CDR3aa: CASSYTGTGFAGELFF; CDR3nt: TGTGCCAGCAGTTATACGGGGACAGGGTTCGCCGGGGAGCTGTTTTTT
d_gene: -; abundance: -; v_gene: TRBV30; j_gene: TRBJ2-5; CDR3aa: CAWSFQEAQYF; CDR3nt: TGTGCCTGGAGCTTTCAGGAGGCCCAGTACTTC
d_gene: -; abundance: -; v_gene: TRBV7-6; j_gene: TRBJ2-1; CDR3aa: CASSRMGSSYNEQFF; CDR3nt: TGTGCCAGCAGCCGAATGGGGAGCTCCTACAATGAGCAGTTCTTC
d_gene: -; abundance: -; v_gene: TRBV28; j_gene: TRBJ2-7; CDR3aa: CASSAMGGGEQYF; CDR3nt: TGTGCCAGCAGTGCCATGGGAGGGGGCGAGCAGTACTTC
d_gene: TRBD2; abundance: -; v_gene: TRBV6-6; j_gene: TRBJ2-3; CDR3aa: CASKRTSGKDTQYF; CDR3nt: TGTGCCAGCAAACGGACTAGCGGGAAAGATACGCAGTATTTT
d_gene: -; abundance: -; v_gene: TRBV15; j_gene: TRBJ2-4; CDR3aa: CATSPWGAKNIQYF; CDR3nt: TGTGCCACCAGCCCCTGGGGAGCCAAAAACATTCAGTACTTC
d_gene: -; abundance: -; v_gene: TRBV6-6; j_gene: TRBJ2-3; CDR3aa: CASSHPGAPLTDTQYF; CDR3nt: TGTGCCAGCAGTCATCCCGGGGCCCCCCTCACAGATACGCAGTATTTT
d_gene: -; abundance: once; v_gene: TRBV6-5; j_gene: TRBJ2-5; CDR3aa: CASSLWAEETQYF; CDR3nt: TGTGCCAGCAGCCTCTGGGCAGAAGAGACCCAGTACTTC
d_gene: -; abundance: -; v_gene: TRBV2; j_gene: TRBJ1-4; CDR3aa: CASSEYDKGEYEKLFF; CDR3nt: TGTGCCAGCAGTGAATATGATAAGGGAGAATATGAAAAACTGTTTTTT
d_gene: -; abundance: once; v_gene: TRBV6-6; j_gene: TRBJ2-7; CDR3aa: CASKAGLSYEQYF; CDR3nt: TGTGCCAGCAAGGCCGGACTCTCCTACGAGCAGTACTTC
d_gene: TRBD2; abundance: -; v_gene: TRBV6-5; j_gene: TRBJ2-5; CDR3aa: CASSYATSAQETQYF; CDR3nt: TGTGCCAGCAGTTACGCTACTAGCGCCCAAGAGACCCAGTACTTC
d_gene: -; abundance: -; v_gene: TRBV2; j_gene: TRBJ2-1; CDR3aa: CASMTDHLTYNEQFF; CDR3nt: TGTGCCAGCATGACTGACCACCTAACCTACAATGAGCAGTTCTTC
d_gene: TRBD1; abundance: once; v_gene: TRBV6-5; j_gene: TRBJ2-7; CDR3aa: CASRGQGAAEQYF; CDR3nt: TGTGCCAGCAGAGGACAGGGGGCGGCGGAGCAGTACTTC
d_gene: -; abundance: -; v_gene: TRBV5-1; j_gene: TRBJ1-4; CDR3aa: CASSLGSRFRGKEKLFF; CDR3nt: TGCGCCAGCAGCTTGGGGAGCAGATTTCGAGGAAAGGAAAAACTGTTTTTT
d_gene: -; abundance: -; v_gene: TRBV5-1; j_gene: TRBJ2-7; CDR3aa: CASSLAGRYEQYF; CDR3nt: TGCGCCAGCAGCTTGGCAGGGCGGTACGAGCAGTACTTC
d_gene: -; abundance: -; v_gene: TRBV4-2; j_gene: TRBJ2-7; CDR3aa: CASSQDHSGGWYEQYF; CDR3nt: TGTGCCAGCAGCCAAGATCACTCGGGGGGCTGGTACGAGCAGTACTTC
d_gene: -; abundance: once; v_gene: TRBV4-2; j_gene: TRBJ2-7; CDR3aa: CASSPGSSYEQYF; CDR3nt: TGTGCCAGCAGCCCAGGGTCCTCCTACGAGCAGTACTTC
d_gene: -; abundance: -; v_gene: TRBV4-1; j_gene: TRBJ1-2; CDR3aa: CASSHLSYGYTF; CDR3nt: TGCGCCAGCAGCCACCTGTCCTATGGCTACACCTTC